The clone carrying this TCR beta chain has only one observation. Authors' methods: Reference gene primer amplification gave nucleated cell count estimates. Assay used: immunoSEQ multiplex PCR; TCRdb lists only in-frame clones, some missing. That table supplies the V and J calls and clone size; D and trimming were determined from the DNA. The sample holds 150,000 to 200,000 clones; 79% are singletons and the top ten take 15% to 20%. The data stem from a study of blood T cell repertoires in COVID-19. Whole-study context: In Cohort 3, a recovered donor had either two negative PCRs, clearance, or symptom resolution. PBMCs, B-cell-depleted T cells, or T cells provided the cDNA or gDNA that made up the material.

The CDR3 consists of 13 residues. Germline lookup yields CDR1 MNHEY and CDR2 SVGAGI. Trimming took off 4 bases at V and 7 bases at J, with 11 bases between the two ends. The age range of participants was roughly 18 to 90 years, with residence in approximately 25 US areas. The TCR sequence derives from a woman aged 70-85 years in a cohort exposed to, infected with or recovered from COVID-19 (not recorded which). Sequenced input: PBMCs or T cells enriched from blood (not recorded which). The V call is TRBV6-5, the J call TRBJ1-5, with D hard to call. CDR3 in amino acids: CASSFGEYQPQHF. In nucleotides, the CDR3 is TGTGCCAGCAGTTTCGGAGAGTACCAGCCCCAGCATTTT.